This TCR beta chain was identified in a study of memory CD4+ T cells and cytomegalovirus serostatus. Using immunoSEQ multiplex PCR, the repertoire was profiled, and TCRdb retains in-frame clones only, with some absent. The profile shows just under 40,000 clones, roughly four fifths of them singletons. Overall study findings and caveats: CD4+ memory repertoires contained about two fifths of the roughly 160 reported CMV TCRbeta sequences.

The sort gate was single viable CD3+CD4+CD8-CD45RO+ cells for memory CD4+ T cells. The CDR3 loop spans 16 amino acids. V was shortened by 0 bases and J by 0 bases, with 8 bases between the two germline ends. The V gene's germline CDR1 is LGHNA and CDR2 YNFKEQ. Comments on this clone: Its antigen remains unidentified.

The chain combines TRBV4-2 with TRBJ1-4; D possibly corresponds to TRBD1 (6 bases). This clonotype was sampled from an adult in good health and CMV-seronegative. The sample taken for sequencing was memory CD4+ T cells from blood. The CDR3 DNA sequence: TGTGCCAGCAGCCAAGATGGGACATCAACTAATGAAAAACTGTTTTTT. As protein: CASSQDGTSTNEKLFF.